Below, 14 T cell receptor beta chains from the same sample are listed, as sequenced in a study of PD-L1 blockade in urothelial cancer. Time point meaning: peripheral blood 6 weeks after treatment start. Sequencing used immunoSEQ multiplex PCR; TCRdb keeps in-frame clones, though not all of them. The table has some 120,000 clones, roughly 88% seen once. Sequencing was performed on PBMCs, taken around atezolizumab (anti-PD-L1) treatment. The receptors here all came from a middle-aged man with urothelial cancer.

The chain uses TRBV7-9 and TRBJ2-5; 14 bases fit TRBD2. This CDR3 comprises 17 residues. Trimming removed 0 bases from V and 4 bases from J; junction bases left unmatched: 4. Germline CDR1 and CDR2: SEHNR and FQNEAQ (reference sequence). This CDR3 reads CASSLAFGLAGGETQYF. The CDR3 DNA is TGTGCCAGCAGCTTAGCGTTCGGACTAGCGGGAGGAGAGACCCAGTACTTC.

The V and J genes are TRBV6-5 and TRBJ2-3; 7 nucleotides line up with TRBD1. Germline CDR1 and CDR2: MNHEY and SVGAGI. The CDR3 totals 13 residues. The ends lost 10 bases at V and 2 bases at J; junction bases unmatched: 6. The CDR3 loop reads CATSGQNTDTQYF. CDR3 bases: TGTGCCACCTCGGGACAGAACACAGATACGCAGTATTTT.

The rearrangement links TRBV21-1 to TRBJ2-7; the table's D call of TRBD2 was not tested on the DNA. TRBV21-1 is given as a pseudogene. The CDR3 has 12 residues. CDR3 amino acids: CASSKSGGEQYF. The DNA for the CDR3 is TGTGCCAGCAGCAAGTCCGGCGGCGAGCAGTACTTC.

CDR3 region: CAWRRVFTGGATGYTF. The CDR3, as DNA: TGTGCCTGGAGACGTGTCTTTACAGGGGGCGCAACTGGCTACACCTTC. The rearrangement joins TRBV30 to TRBJ1-2; 9 nucleotides agree with TRBD1. The CDR3 contains 16 residues. CDR1 is GTSNPN, CDR2 SVGIG, per germline (reference sequence). Trimming took 3 bases from V and 7 from J; bases not matched to a gene: 15.

The rearrangement links TRBV2 to TRBJ1-2; 7 bases map to TRBD1. Trimming removed 3 bases from V and 6 bases from J; junction bases left unmatched: 13. CDR3 size: 16 residues. CDR1 and CDR2 from the germline V gene are SNHLY and FYNNEI. Written as DNA, the CDR3 is TGTGCCAGCAGTGACTCTAGAAGGGGGCGCTCGGATGGCTACACCTTC. It is translated as CASSDSRRGRSDGYTF.

CDR3 sequence reads: CASRMTGGNQPQHF. The CDR3 nucleotides are TGTGCCAGCCGGATGACAGGGGGCAATCAGCCCCAGCATTTT. The V gene is TRBV6-1, the J gene TRBJ1-5, with 8 bases lining up with TRBD1. Germline V gene lookup returns CDR1 MNHNS and CDR2 SASEGT. V shed 8 bases and J 2 bases; nucleotides not matched to a gene: 5. The CDR3 totals 14 residues.

The gene calls are TRBV13 and TRBJ2-2; 14 bases map to TRBD2. V shed 5 bases, J shed 5 bases, and the junction held 13 bases outside the gene matches. The CDR3 length is 19 residues. CDR1 is PRHDT and CDR2 is FYEKMQ in the germline V gene (reference sequence). The CDR3 sequence: CASSPGLAGGVRRTGELFF. In DNA form, the CDR3 reads TGTGCCAGCAGCCCCGGACTAGCGGGAGGTGTTAGGAGAACCGGGGAGCTGTTTTTT.

This clone was detected once. The chain recombines TRBV6-6 with TRBJ2-7, with 9 nucleotides matching TRBD1. CDR1 and CDR2 from the germline V gene are MNHNY and SVGAGI (reference sequence). The junction had 7 bases not matched to a gene; V was cut back by 5 bases and J by 5 bases. The CDR3 totals 14 residues. The CDR3 DNA sequence: TGTGCCAGCAGTGACCGGGACAGGGTCGACGAGCAGTACTTC. This codes for CASSDRDRVDEQYF.

J is TRBJ1-6 and V is TRBV7-9; the D is unclear. Germline lookup yields CDR1 SEHNR and CDR2 FQNEAQ (reference sequence). V was cut by 4 bases and J by 7 bases, with 14 bases left in between. This CDR3 has 15 residues. CDR3 bases: TGTGCCAGCAGCTCACCCTCGGGTCTGAATTCACCCCTCCACTTT. Residues: CASSSPSGLNSPLHF.

This clone was seen just once. This rearrangement joins TRBV6-4 to TRBJ2-1; 10 bases are shared with TRBD2. Per germline, CDR1 MRHNA and CDR2 SNTAGT. The CDR3 covers 15 residues. The J segment lost 8 bases and the V segment lost 10 bases, leaving 14 bases of the junction unmatched. The CDR3 nucleotides read TGTGCCACCCGGGGGCCTAGCGGGAGAGGGGATGAGCAGTTCTTC. Its translation: CATRGPSGRGDEQFF.

This chain connects TRBV27 to TRBJ1-6; D gene unclear. Germline loops: CDR1 MNHEY, CDR2 SMNVEV (reference sequence). The germline V and J ends were trimmed by 4 bases and 0 bases, with 7 bases remaining between them. This CDR3 is built from 15 residues. CDR3 DNA sequence: TGTGCCAGCAGTTCTTGGAGCTCCTATAATTCACCCCTCCACTTT. Encoded protein: CASSSWSSYNSPLHF.

The chain joins TRBV27 to TRBJ1-2, with D maybe TRBD1 (6 bases). The V and J ends lost 2 bases and 6 bases respectively, with 19 bases between them. CDR1 is MNHEY and CDR2 is SMNVEV in the germline V gene (reference sequence). This CDR3 spans 16 amino acids. CDR3: CASSLDPLGRGDGYTF. The CDR3 DNA sequence: TGTGCCAGCAGTTTAGATCCCCTTGGCAGGGGTGATGGCTACACCTTC.

The V gene is TRBV7-8, the J gene TRBJ1-2; D not certain. Trimming removed 4 bases from V and 8 bases from J, with 17 bases in between. The CDR3 has 14 residues. The germline V gene encodes CDR1 SGHVS and CDR2 FQNEAQ. The CDR3 nucleotides read TGTGCCAGCAGCTCTTACTCGAACATCGGGGGCTACACCTTC. It translates to CASSSYSNIGGYTF.

The chain links TRBV6-4 to TRBJ1-1; 9 bases line up with TRBD1. Trimming cost V 6 bases and J 11 bases; bases outside gene matches: 13. The CDR3 totals 14 residues. Germline loops: CDR1 MRHNA, CDR2 SNTAGT. The CDR3 DNA reads TGTGCCAGCAGCCTTACTCCGGGACAGGGTCGGGCTTTCTTT. Protein sequence: CASSLTPGQGRAFF.